These T cell receptor beta chains were read from a single sample in a study of human T cells and chemical hapten exposure. Using its own MiXCR run on the RACE reads, TCRdb lists one record per CDR3 protein. The table lists under 45,000 distinct CDR3 sequences, about a tenth of them singletons. This specimen consisted of whole blood, obtained in connection with sensitization to the hapten diphenylcyclopropenone (DPC). Receptors originate from a man aged 50-60 years with alopecia areata. Some clones in this sample may be carry-over from other donors' samples. The CDR3 runs from the conserved cysteine through the conserved F or W. The order of the fields is J gene, D gene, V gene, clone size, CDR3 protein, CDR3 DNA. The D gene is left open where the match is weak. Only part of the rows carry a size: once, few, many, or a class if the clone is expanded.

j_call: TRBJ2-1; d_call: TRBD2; v_call: TRBV20-1; clone_size: many; cdr3_aa: CSARSTGTSGRNYNEQFF; cdr3_nt: TGCAGTGCAAGGAGCACCGGGACTAGCGGGAGGAATTACAATGAGCAGTTCTTC
j_call: TRBJ2-7; d_call: TRBD2; v_call: TRBV5-4; clone_size: few; cdr3_aa: CASSPRIGLAFHEQYF; cdr3_nt: TGTGCCAGCAGCCCCCGGATCGGACTAGCTTTTCACGAGCAGTACTTC
j_call: TRBJ2-7; d_call: .; v_call: TRBV30; clone_size: many; cdr3_aa: CACSNRGSGGPYEQYF; cdr3_nt: TGTGCCTGTTCTAATCGGGGGAGTGGAGGCCCCTACGAGCAGTACTTC
j_call: TRBJ2-7; d_call: TRBD2; v_call: TRBV12-3/TRBV12-4; clone_size: many; cdr3_aa: CASSSRSGNDEQYF; cdr3_nt: TGTGCCAGCAGTTCAAGGAGCGGGAACGACGAGCAGTACTTC
j_call: TRBJ2-2; d_call: .; v_call: TRBV29-1; clone_size: many; cdr3_aa: CSVEEKRQSGGELFF; cdr3_nt: TGCAGCGTTGAAGAAAAACGGCAATCAGGCGGGGAGCTGTTTTTT
j_call: TRBJ1-2; d_call: .; v_call: TRBV12-3/TRBV12-4; clone_size: many; cdr3_aa: CASSVRGSGYTF; cdr3_nt: TGTGCCAGCAGCGTGCGAGGGAGTGGCTACACCTTC
j_call: TRBJ2-1; d_call: .; v_call: TRBV29-1; clone_size: .; cdr3_aa: CSAGGLGNEQFF; cdr3_nt: TGCAGCGCCGGGGGTTTGGGTAATGAGCAGTTCTTC
j_call: TRBJ1-4; d_call: .; v_call: TRBV7-9; clone_size: many; cdr3_aa: CASSHVYSSTNEKLFF; cdr3_nt: TGTGCCAGCAGCCACGTTTACAGCTCAACTAATGAAAAACTGTTTTTT
j_call: TRBJ2-7; d_call: .; v_call: TRBV28; clone_size: .; cdr3_aa: CASSLGQIYYEQYF; cdr3_nt: TGTGCCAGCAGTTTAGGGCAGATTTACTACGAGCAGTACTTC
j_call: TRBJ2-7; d_call: .; v_call: TRBV6-5; clone_size: few; cdr3_aa: CASSDRDWPYEQYF; cdr3_nt: TGTGCCAGCAGTGACCGGGACTGGCCCTACGAGCAGTACTTC
j_call: TRBJ1-5; d_call: TRBD1; v_call: TRBV28; clone_size: .; cdr3_aa: CASSTGDQPQHF; cdr3_nt: TGTGCCAGCAGTACAGGGGATCAGCCCCAGCATTTT
j_call: TRBJ2-5; d_call: TRBD2; v_call: TRBV20-1; clone_size: many; cdr3_aa: CSARTSGSRETQYF; cdr3_nt: TGCAGTGCGCGGACTAGCGGGAGCCGAGAGACCCAGTACTTC
j_call: TRBJ2-7; d_call: TRBD2; v_call: TRBV12-3/TRBV12-4; clone_size: .; cdr3_aa: CASSLRLAGSSYEQYF; cdr3_nt: TGTGCCAGCAGTTTACGACTAGCGGGCTCCTCCTACGAGCAGTACTTC
j_call: TRBJ1-2; d_call: .; v_call: TRBV20-1; clone_size: many; cdr3_aa: CSAPSIESGYTF; cdr3_nt: TGCAGTGCCCCCTCAATAGAGTCTGGCTACACCTTC
j_call: TRBJ1-5; d_call: TRBD1; v_call: TRBV19; clone_size: many; cdr3_aa: CASTNRGAGNQPQHF; cdr3_nt: TGTGCCAGTACTAACAGGGGTGCGGGCAATCAGCCCCAGCATTTT
j_call: TRBJ2-1; d_call: .; v_call: TRBV15; clone_size: .; cdr3_aa: CATSRVTGRSYNEQFF; cdr3_nt: TGTGCCACCAGCAGAGTTACGGGCCGCTCCTACAATGAGCAGTTCTTC
j_call: TRBJ1-5; d_call: TRBD1; v_call: TRBV4-2; clone_size: .; cdr3_aa: CASSQVATGAQYQHF; cdr3_nt: TGTGCCAGCAGCCAAGTAGCTACAGGGGCCCAGTACCAGCATTTT
j_call: TRBJ2-1; d_call: .; v_call: TRBV6-5; clone_size: .; cdr3_aa: CASSYWLAPSYNEQFF; cdr3_nt: TGTGCCAGCAGTTACTGGCTAGCGCCCTCCTACAATGAGCAGTTCTTC